This TCR beta chain was captured in a study of shared clonotypes between healthy human individuals. This table comes from immunoSEQ multiplex PCR, and its TCRdb copy is limited to in-frame clones, with some not included. The data show under 1,100,000 clones, under 80% seen once. Findings and caveats of the study: Among donors, the sharing of clonotypes was expected to be influenced by sequencing depth. The researchers took only blood, and tissue repertoires probably look different.

This CDR3 comprises 15 residues. V shed 5 bases and J 7 bases; nucleotides not matched to a gene: 11. Germline V gene data show CDR1 as SGHDT and CDR2 as YYEEEE. To note about this clone: Antigen: not known.

This sequence joins TRBV5-6 and TRBJ1-4, with 7 bases identical to TRBD1. The clonotype originates from a man between 18 and 29 years old in good health. The sample was memory CD4+ T cells sorted from blood. Noted subset: CD45RA-negative fraction. This chain's CDR3 is CASRPRGVVGEKLFF. CDR3 bases: TGTGCCAGCAGGCCCAGGGGGGTAGTAGGTGAAAAACTGTTTTTT.